Listed below are T cell receptor beta chains from one sample, sequenced in a study of blood T cell repertoires in COVID-19. Repertoires were generated with immunoSEQ multiplex PCR, while TCRdb's copy carries only in-frame clones and drops some. The profile shows about 210,000 clones, 82% of them singletons. The sequenced sample consisted of peripheral blood. Every receptor here comes from a woman between 55 and 75 years old with COVID-19, enrolled during active disease. CDR3s include the opening cysteine and the closing phenylalanine or tryptophan. The D gene is left open where the match is weak. Size tells how often a clone was seen (once, few, many) or the class of an expanded clone, and some rows leave it out.

size: .; V: TRBV7-2; D: .; J: TRBJ2-1; CDR3: CASSLAGTPSYNEQFF; DNA: TGTGCCAGCAGCTTAGCCGGGACACCCTCCTACAATGAGCAGTTCTTC
size: .; V: TRBV5-4; D: TRBD2; J: TRBJ2-3; CDR3: CASSLPLAGLTDTQYF; DNA: TGTGCCAGCAGCTTACCTTTAGCGGGACTCACAGATACGCAGTATTTT
size: .; V: TRBV19; D: TRBD2; J: TRBJ2-1; CDR3: CASGLAGGIEQFF; DNA: TGTGCCAGTGGACTAGCGGGGGGGATTGAGCAGTTCTTC
size: .; V: TRBV5-4; D: .; J: TRBJ2-2; CDR3: CASSPGSTGELFF; DNA: TGTGCCAGCAGCCCGGGATCCACCGGGGAGCTGTTTTTT
size: .; V: TRBV6-5; D: TRBD1; J: TRBJ1-4; CDR3: CASSLTGTGANEKLFF; DNA: TGTGCCAGCAGTTTAACTGGGACAGGGGCTAATGAAAAACTGTTTTTT
size: .; V: TRBV28; D: TRBD1; J: TRBJ1-2; CDR3: CASSLQQGSYGYTF; DNA: TGTGCCAGCAGTTTACAACAGGGGTCCTATGGCTACACCTTC
size: .; V: TRBV29-1; D: .; J: TRBJ2-1; CDR3: CSVDLLALSNEQFF; DNA: TGCAGCGTTGATCTGCTAGCGCTTAGCAATGAGCAGTTCTTC
size: .; V: TRBV4-2; D: TRBD2; J: TRBJ2-1; CDR3: CASSPQGSGSSYNEQFF; DNA: TGTGCCAGCAGCCCCCAGGGGAGCGGGAGCTCCTACAATGAGCAGTTCTTC
size: few; V: TRBV11-3; D: .; J: TRBJ1-1; CDR3: CASSLNGQNTEAFF; DNA: TGTGCCAGCAGCTTGAATGGCCAGAACACTGAAGCTTTCTTT
size: .; V: TRBV5-4; D: .; J: TRBJ2-1; CDR3: CASSQTGRSYNEQFF; DNA: TGTGCCAGCAGCCAAACAGGTAGATCCTACAATGAGCAGTTCTTC
size: few; V: TRBV4-1; D: .; J: TRBJ1-1; CDR3: CASSQDPDRLNTEAFF; DNA: TGCGCCAGCAGCCAAGATCCCGACAGACTGAACACTGAAGCTTTCTTT
size: .; V: TRBV28; D: TRBD1; J: TRBJ2-1; CDR3: CASSFQGAQRNEQFF; DNA: TGTGCCAGCAGTTTTCAGGGGGCGCAAAGGAATGAGCAGTTCTTC
size: .; V: TRBV28; D: TRBD1; J: TRBJ1-5; CDR3: CATAGTGLHQPQHF; DNA: TGTGCCACCGCCGGGACAGGGCTCCATCAGCCCCAGCATTTT
size: .; V: TRBV2; D: .; J: TRBJ1-1; CDR3: CASSSEVWAGEAFF; DNA: TGTGCCAGCAGTTCGGAGGTTTGGGCGGGTGAAGCTTTCTTT
size: .; V: TRBV7-9; D: TRBD1; J: TRBJ1-6; CDR3: CASSPGQGPISPLHF; DNA: TGTGCCAGCAGCCCAGGACAGGGGCCAATTTCACCCCTCCACTTT
size: .; V: TRBV30; D: .; J: TRBJ2-3; CDR3: CAYRRGSSTDTQYF; DNA: TGTGCCTACAGGCGGGGTTCTAGCACAGATACGCAGTATTTT
size: .; V: TRBV7-3; D: .; J: TRBJ2-1; CDR3: CASSAQELGRLFF; DNA: TGTGCCAGCAGCGCCCAGGAGTTGGGGCGCCTGTTCTTC
size: .; V: TRBV5-4; D: .; J: TRBJ2-5; CDR3: CASSLVVQGQETQYF; DNA: TGTGCCAGCAGCTTGGTGGTCCAGGGCCAAGAGACCCAGTACTTC
size: .; V: TRBV7-6; D: .; J: TRBJ2-2; CDR3: CASSSELLSTGELFF; DNA: TGTGCCAGCAGCTCTGAACTTTTGAGCACCGGGGAGCTGTTTTTT
size: .; V: TRBV3-1/TRBV3-2; D: .; J: TRBJ1-4; CDR3: CASSPRGPTNEKLFF; DNA: TGTGCCAGCAGCCCCCGAGGGCCAACTAATGAAAAACTGTTTTTT
size: .; V: TRBV19; D: TRBD1; J: TRBJ1-5; CDR3: CASETGGDQPQHF; DNA: TGTGCCAGCGAGACAGGGGGCGATCAGCCCCAGCATTTT
size: .; V: TRBV3-1/TRBV3-2; D: .; J: TRBJ1-4; CDR3: CASSRPGVLSEKLFF; DNA: TGTGCCAGCAGCCGCCCGGGGGTATTAAGTGAAAAACTGTTTTTT
size: .; V: TRBV5-1; D: .; J: TRBJ2-4; CDR3: CASSKDISKNIQYF; DNA: TGCGCCAGCAGCAAGGACATATCCAAAAACATTCAGTACTTC
size: .; V: TRBV7-8; D: TRBD2; J: TRBJ2-7; CDR3: CASSLLRGEQYF; DNA: TGTGCCAGCAGCTTATTGCGGGGGGAGCAGTACTTC
size: .; V: TRBV6-5; D: TRBD1; J: TRBJ1-2; CDR3: CASIIQGAANYGYTF; DNA: TGTGCCAGCATTATTCAGGGGGCAGCGAACTATGGCTACACCTTC
size: .; V: TRBV7-9; D: TRBD1; J: TRBJ1-4; CDR3: CASSLQTGANEKLFF; DNA: TGTGCCAGCAGCTTACAGACAGGGGCTAATGAAAAACTGTTTTTT
size: .; V: TRBV5-6; D: .; J: TRBJ1-1; CDR3: CASSLGEAEAFF; DNA: TGTGCCAGCAGCCTGGGCGAGGCTGAAGCTTTCTTT